The table lists the clone carrying this TCR beta chain with a few counts. TCRdb independently ran MiXCR on the 5' RACE reads; one entry per CDR3 protein. The table lists around 180,000 distinct CDR3 sequences, roughly 18% of them singletons. The V and J ends lost 0 bases and 6 bases respectively, with 9 bases between them. Germline CDR1 is LGHDT and CDR2 is YNNKEL (reference sequence). This CDR3 contains 14 residues. The sample belongs to a study of T-cell memory formation after mild COVID-19. This rearrangement joins TRBV3-1 to TRBJ1-5, with D possibly TRBD1 on 5 matching bases. Sequenced: PBMCs or a T cell subset sorted from them (not recorded which). The source is a man aged 18 to 29 who had mild COVID-19 (a few samples of this study predate the infection). Cell type and time point are not known. The CDR3 protein is CASSQDGTGQPQHF. The CDR3 DNA follows: TGTGCCAGCAGCCAAGACGGTACAGGTCAGCCCCAGCATTTT.